Listed here are 5 T cell receptor beta chains from one sample, sequenced in a study of T cell responses to AZD1222 COVID-19 vaccine. The table came from immunoSEQ multiplex PCR; TCRdb's copy has only in-frame clones and leaves some out. The data show 150,000 or so clones, roughly nine tenths seen once. The sample in question was peripheral blood, obtained on day 0 of AZD1222 vaccination. The receptor set was obtained from an adult in good health.

The rearrangement joins TRBV19 to TRBJ1-5; 7 bases are shared with TRBD1. Trimming removed 3 bases from V and 8 bases from J; junction bases left unmatched: 10. This CDR3 is 15 amino acids long. CDR1 and CDR2 (germline): LNHDA, SQIVND (reference sequence). DNA of the CDR3: TGTGCCAGTAGTATGGGACAGTCCCCAAGAGAGCCCCAGCATTTT. Encoded protein: CASSMGQSPREPQHF.

The chain combines TRBV11-2 with TRBJ2-1, with TRBD2 matching 8 bases. CDR3 length: 15 amino acids. Trimming removed 6 bases from V and 2 bases from J; junction bases left unmatched: 6. Germline V gene lookup returns CDR1 SGHAT and CDR2 FQNNGV. Here the CDR3 DNA reads TGTGCCAGCAGGTCCGGGACTAGTCCCTACAATGAGCAGTTCTTC. Translation: CASRSGTSPYNEQFF.

In its sample, this clone was seen a few times. The chain carries TRBV4-1 and TRBJ1-5; no reliable D call. The CDR3 spans 14 residues. The V gene's germline CDR1 is MGHRA and CDR2 YSYEKL. Trimming shortened V by 1 base and J by 3 bases, and 7 bases separated the two germline ends. The CDR3 nucleotides read TGCGCCAGCAGCCAAGGTAACACCAATCAGCCCCAGCATTTT. Translating gives CASSQGNTNQPQHF.

This chain uses TRBV2 with TRBJ1-6; D remains unclear. V shed 4 bases and J shed 0 bases, with 13 bases lying between them. Germline assignment: CDR1 SNHLY and CDR2 FYNNEI. The CDR3 is 17 amino acids. The CDR3 DNA reads as TGTGCCAGCAGTGTGGGTAGCGCCCGCTCCTATAATTCACCCCTCCACTTT. Translating gives CASSVGSARSYNSPLHF. The full variable domain, in which reference TRBV2 and TRBJ1-6 provide the parts outside the CDR3, is EPEVTQTPSHQVTQMGQEVILRCVPISNHLYFYWYRQILGQKVEFLVSFYNNEISEKSEIFDDQFSVERPDGSNFTLKIRSTKLEDSAMYFCASSVGSARSYNSPLHFGNGTRLTVT.

The CDR3 nucleotides are TGTGCCAGTGGGAGGACAGGGGACGGTAGGCCCCAGCATTTT. Encoded protein: CASGRTGDGRPQHF. The genes are TRBV19 and TRBJ1-5, with 9 bases identical to TRBD1. Germline values: CDR1 LNHDA, CDR2 SQIVND (reference sequence). V trimming: 8 bases; J trimming: 9 bases; junction bases outside the gene matches: 11. There are 14 residues in the CDR3.